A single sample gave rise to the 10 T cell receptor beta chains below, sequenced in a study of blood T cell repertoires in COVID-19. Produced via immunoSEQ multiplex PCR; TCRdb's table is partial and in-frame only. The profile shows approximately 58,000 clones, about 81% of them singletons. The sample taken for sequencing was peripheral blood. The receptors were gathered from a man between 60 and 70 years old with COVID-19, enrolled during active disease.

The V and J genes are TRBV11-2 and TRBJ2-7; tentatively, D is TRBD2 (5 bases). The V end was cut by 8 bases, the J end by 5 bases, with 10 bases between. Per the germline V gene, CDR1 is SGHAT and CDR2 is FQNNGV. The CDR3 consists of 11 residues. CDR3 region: CASSREHEQYF. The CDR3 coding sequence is TGTGCCAGCTCTCGGGAACACGAGCAGTACTTC.

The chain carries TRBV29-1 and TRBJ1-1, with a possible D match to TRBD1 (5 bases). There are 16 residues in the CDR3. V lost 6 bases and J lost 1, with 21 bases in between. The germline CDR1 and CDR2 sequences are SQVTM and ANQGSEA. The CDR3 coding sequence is TGCAGCGTGCCGCCCGGGTCGGGACTAACGAACACTGAAGCTTTCTTT. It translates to CSVPPGSGLTNTEAFF.

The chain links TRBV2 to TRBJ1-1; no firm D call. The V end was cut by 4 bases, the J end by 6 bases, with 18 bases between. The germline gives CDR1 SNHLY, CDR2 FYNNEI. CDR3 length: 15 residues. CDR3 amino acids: CASSGQRGVSSEAFF. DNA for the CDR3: TGTGCCAGCAGTGGTCAAAGAGGAGTATCGTCTGAAGCTTTCTTT.

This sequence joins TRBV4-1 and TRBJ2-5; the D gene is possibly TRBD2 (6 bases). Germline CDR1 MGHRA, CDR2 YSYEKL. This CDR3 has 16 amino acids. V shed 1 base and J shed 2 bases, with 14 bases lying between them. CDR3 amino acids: CASSQGAGYYQETQYF. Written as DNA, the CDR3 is TGCGCCAGCAGCCAAGGGGCGGGATACTATCAAGAGACCCAGTACTTC.

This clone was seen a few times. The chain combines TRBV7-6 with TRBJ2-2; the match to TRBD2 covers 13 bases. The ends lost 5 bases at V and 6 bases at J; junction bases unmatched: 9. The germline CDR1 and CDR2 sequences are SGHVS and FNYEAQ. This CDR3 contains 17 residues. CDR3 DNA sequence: TGTGCCAGCAGCCAGACACTAGCGGGGGGGAGTCCCGGGGAGCTGTTTTTT. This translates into CASSQTLAGGSPGELFF. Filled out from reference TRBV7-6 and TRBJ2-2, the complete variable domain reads GAGVSQSPRYKVTKRGQDVALRCDPISGHVSLYWYRQALGQGPEFLTYFNYEAQQDKSGLPNDRFSAERPEGSISTLTIQRTEQRDSAMYRCASSQTLAGGSPGELFFGEGSRLTVL.

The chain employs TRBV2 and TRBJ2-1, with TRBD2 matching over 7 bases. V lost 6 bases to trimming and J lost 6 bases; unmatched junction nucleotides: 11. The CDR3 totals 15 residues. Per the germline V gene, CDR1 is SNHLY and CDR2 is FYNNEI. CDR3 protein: CASRGSSGIANEQFF. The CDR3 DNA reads TGTGCCAGCAGAGGGTCCAGCGGGATTGCCAATGAGCAGTTCTTC.

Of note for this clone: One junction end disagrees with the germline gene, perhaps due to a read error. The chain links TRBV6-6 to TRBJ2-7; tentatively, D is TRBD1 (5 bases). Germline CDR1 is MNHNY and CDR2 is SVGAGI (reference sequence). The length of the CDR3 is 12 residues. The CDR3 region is CASNQGSYEQYF. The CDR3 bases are TGTGCGAGCAATCAGGGTTCCTACGAGCAGTACTTC.

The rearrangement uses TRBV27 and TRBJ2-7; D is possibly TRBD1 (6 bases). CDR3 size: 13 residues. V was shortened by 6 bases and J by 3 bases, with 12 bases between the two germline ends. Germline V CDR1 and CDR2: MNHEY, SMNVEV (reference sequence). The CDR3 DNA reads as TGTGCCAGCAGCTATTCGGACAGCTACGAGCAGTACTTC. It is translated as CASSYSDSYEQYF.

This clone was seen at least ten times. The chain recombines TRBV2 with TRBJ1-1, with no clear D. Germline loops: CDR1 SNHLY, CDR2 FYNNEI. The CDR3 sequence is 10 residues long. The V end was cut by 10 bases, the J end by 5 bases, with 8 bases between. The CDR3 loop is CATIVTEAFF. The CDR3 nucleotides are TGTGCCACCATAGTAACTGAAGCTTTCTTT.

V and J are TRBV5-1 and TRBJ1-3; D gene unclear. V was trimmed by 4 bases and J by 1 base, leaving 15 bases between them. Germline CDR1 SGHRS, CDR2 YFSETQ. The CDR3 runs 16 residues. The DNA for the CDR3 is TGCGCCAGCAGCCAATCAACTACATTATCTGGAAACACCATATATTTT. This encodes CASSQSTTLSGNTIYF.